This paragraph covers one TCR beta chain sequence. The data were taken from a study of blood T cells in healthy people across ages. Combining a sample-barcoded 5' primer with a J-beta primer mix, a second PCR ran for roughly 6 to 11 cycles. TCRdb re-called the 5' RACE reads with MiXCR, one entry per CDR3 protein. The repertoire consists of 800,000 or so distinct CDR3 sequences, with roughly 25% occurring once and the leading ten covering approximately 3.7%. The length of the CDR3 is 17 residues. CDR1 MNHEY and CDR2 SMNVEV come from the germline V gene (reference sequence). V lost 0 bases and J 4 bases, leaving 18 bases between the germline ends. These records were also assigned to another study, of T cells of mothers and their children. As that report states: Every mother produced more than 10 million TCR beta CDR3 reads, whereas every child provided about 3 million.

The rearrangement uses TRBV27 and TRBJ1-2; D gene unclear. The origin of this receptor is a boy younger than 18 in good health. Specimen: blood. The CDR3 region is CASSLSKSQAYFYGYTF. The CDR3, as DNA: TGTGCCAGCAGTTTATCGAAAAGCCAGGCGTACTTCTATGGCTACACCTTC.